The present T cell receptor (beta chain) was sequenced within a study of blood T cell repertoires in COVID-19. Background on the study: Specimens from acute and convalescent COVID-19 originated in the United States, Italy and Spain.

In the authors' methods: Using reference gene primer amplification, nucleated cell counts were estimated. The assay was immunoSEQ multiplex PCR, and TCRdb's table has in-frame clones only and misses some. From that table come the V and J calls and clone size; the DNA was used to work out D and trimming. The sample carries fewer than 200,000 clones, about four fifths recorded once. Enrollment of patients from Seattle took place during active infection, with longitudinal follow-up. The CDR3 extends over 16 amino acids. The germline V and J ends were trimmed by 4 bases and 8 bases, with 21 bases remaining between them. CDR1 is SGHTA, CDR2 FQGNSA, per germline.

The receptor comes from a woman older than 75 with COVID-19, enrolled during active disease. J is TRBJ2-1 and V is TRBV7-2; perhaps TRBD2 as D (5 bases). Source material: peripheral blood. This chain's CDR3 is CASSSPRASLSDEQFF. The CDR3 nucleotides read TGTGCCAGCAGCTCCCCTCGGGCTAGCTTGTCCGATGAGCAGTTCTTC.